Shown below are 3 T cell receptor beta chains from a single sample sequenced in a study of T-cell reconstitution after alpha-beta-depleted transplantation in children. Unique molecular identifiers tagged the TCRbeta library. Each CDR3 protein gets one entry after TCRdb re-called the PCR reads with MiXCR. The table has over 200,000 distinct CDR3 sequences, roughly 8.1% seen once. The sequencing here drew on PBMCs, mostly from graft donor cells, taken 360 days after TCRalphabeta/CD19-depleted stem cell transplant. Receptors were obtained from a male patient aged 2-15 years who had a stem cell transplant for acute myeloid leukemia, so the T cells may come from the graft donor.

V gene TRBV6-2 or TRBV6-3 combines with J gene TRBJ1-1, with D possibly TRBD1 on 5 matching bases. V lost 6 bases and J lost 7, with 15 bases in between. The germline CDR1 and CDR2 sequences are MNHEY and SVGEGT. The CDR3 is 13 residues long. The CDR3 region is CASRTGAVIEAFF. CDR3 in DNA: TGTGCCAGCAGAACAGGAGCCGTAATTGAAGCTTTCTTT.

This clonotype was counted at least ten times. The genes are TRBV29-1 and TRBJ2-1, with 10 bases fitting TRBD2. The CDR3 has 14 amino acids. With V trimmed by 6 bases and J by 2 bases, 4 bases remained unmatched. The germline gives CDR1 SQVTM, CDR2 ANQGSEA. The CDR3 nucleotides read TGCAGCGTGGGACTAGCGACTACCTACAATGAGCAGTTCTTC. Amino acids: CSVGLATTYNEQFF.

The chain employs TRBV7-2 and TRBJ1-5; no definite D call. The CDR3 totals 15 residues. Germline CDR1 SGHTA, CDR2 FQGNSA. The V end was cut by 5 bases, the J end by 5 bases, with 16 bases between. In DNA, the CDR3 is TGTGCCAGCAGCCCCGCGGAGGTGCCCGATCAGCCCCAGCATTTT. As protein: CASSPAEVPDQPQHF.